One and the same sample provided the 30 T cell receptor beta chains below, sequenced in a study of T-cell memory formation after mild COVID-19. One entry per CDR3 protein, called by TCRdb with MiXCR from the 5' RACE reads. The table has roughly 170,000 distinct CDR3 sequences, 20% to 25% seen once. Sample: PBMCs or a T cell subset sorted from them (not recorded which). These TCRs come from an adult woman who had mild COVID-19 (a few samples of this study predate the infection). Cell type and time point are not known.

This sequence joins TRBV24-1 and TRBJ2-3; D possibly matches TRBD1 or TRBD2 (5 bases each). The V and J ends lost 4 bases and 5 bases respectively, with 15 bases between them. The germline V gene has CDR1 KGHDR and CDR2 SFDVKD. CDR3 length: 15 amino acids. CDR3 loop: CATSDPSGPGDTQYF. CDR3 DNA: TGTGCCACCAGTGACCCGTCGGGGCCCGGAGATACGCAGTATTTT.

This clonotype was found many times. The V gene is TRBV24-1, the J gene TRBJ2-1; D unresolved. This CDR3 is 11 amino acids long. The V end was cut by 5 bases, the J end by 10 bases, with 8 bases between. Germline V gene data show CDR1 as KGHDR and CDR2 as SFDVKD. The CDR3 loop reads CATSVGNEQFF. CDR3 nucleotides: TGTGCCACCAGTGTAGGGAACGAGCAGTTCTTC.

This clonotype occurred a few times. The chain has TRBV24-1 and TRBJ2-5; D not certain. Per the germline V gene, CDR1 is KGHDR and CDR2 is SFDVKD. The CDR3 is 14 amino acids. The V gene lost 0 bases and the J gene lost 4 bases, with 8 bases spanning the gap. Here the CDR3 reads CATSDLDNGETQYF. The CDR3 region has the DNA TGTGCCACCAGTGATTTGGACAATGGAGAGACCCAGTACTTC.

This clonotype has a handful of counts. The chain joins TRBV13 to TRBJ2-1; weak D call: TRBD2 (6 bases). CDR3 length equals 12 residues. The V gene lost 6 bases and the J gene lost 9 bases, with 12 bases spanning the gap. Per germline, CDR1 PRHDT and CDR2 FYEKMQ (reference sequence). CDR3 region: CASRAGGGEQFF. The CDR3 region has the DNA TGTGCCAGCAGGGCCGGGGGTGGTGAGCAGTTCTTC. Supplemented by reference TRBV13 and TRBJ2-1, the full variable domain reads AAGVIQSPRHLIKEKRETATLKCYPIPRHDTVYWYQQGPGQDPQFLISFYEKMQSDKGSIPDRFSAQQFSDYHSELNMSSLELGDSALYFCASRAGGGEQFFGPGTRLTVL.

This chain links TRBV7-3 with TRBJ2-6; the match to TRBD2 covers 8 bases. Trimming at V came to 5 bases and at J to 0 bases, leaving 9 bases not matched to a gene. CDR1 is SGHTA and CDR2 is FQGTGA in the germline V gene. This CDR3 comprises 18 residues. CDR3 loop: CASSPRTGGRSGANVLTF. CDR3 nucleotides: TGTGCCAGCAGCCCCCGGACGGGGGGGCGCTCTGGGGCCAACGTCCTGACTTTC.

This clonotype came up a few times. V and J are TRBV20-1 and TRBJ2-1, with 10 bases matching TRBD2. Germline CDR1 and CDR2: DFQATT and SNEGSKA (reference sequence). V shed 3 bases, J shed 2 bases, and the junction held 4 bases outside the gene matches. The CDR3 contains 15 residues. CDR3 nucleotides: TGCAGTGCTAGGAGCGGACTAGCGGCCTACAATGAGCAGTTCTTC. Protein product: CSARSGLAAYNEQFF.

This clonotype was detected only once. J is TRBJ2-3 and V is TRBV6-2 or TRBV6-3; 11 bases are shared with TRBD2. There are 18 residues in the CDR3. The J segment lost 4 bases and the V segment lost 0 bases, leaving 9 bases of the junction unmatched. CDR1 and CDR2 (germline): MNHEY, SVGEGT. The DNA of the CDR3 is TGTGCCAGCAGTTACTCGACTAGCGGGAAGGAACGTGCAGATACGCAGTATTTT. It codes for CASSYSTSGKERADTQYF.

This clonotype has more than one count but fewer than ten. J is TRBJ1-2 and V is TRBV6-1; 12 nucleotides align to TRBD1. The junction had 10 bases not matched to a gene; V was cut back by 2 bases and J by 3 bases. Germline V gene sequence: CDR1 MNHNS, CDR2 SASEGT. The CDR3 extends over 18 amino acids. The CDR3 region has the DNA TGTGCCAGCAGTGAACATTGGGGGACAGGGGGCTTTCACTATGGCTACACCTTC. Its protein product is CASSEHWGTGGFHYGYTF.

This clonotype was seen a few times. The chain joins TRBV7-6 to TRBJ2-7; maybe TRBD1 (5 bases). The V gene's germline CDR1 is SGHVS and CDR2 FNYEAQ. Between the trimmed V and J ends, which lost 2 bases and 7 bases, there was a span of 9 bases. There are 12 residues in the CDR3. The CDR3 bases are TGTGCCAGCAGCTTACCGACAGAAGAGCAGTACTTC. Protein: CASSLPTEEQYF. Looking up the rest from reference TRBV7-6 and TRBJ2-7 gives the full variable domain: GAGVSQSPRYKVTKRGQDVALRCDPISGHVSLYWYRQALGQGPEFLTYFNYEAQQDKSGLPNDRFSAERPEGSISTLTIQRTEQRDSAMYRCASSLPTEEQYFGPGTRLTVT.

This clonotype was recorded a few times. This chain links TRBV7-2 with TRBJ2-7, with a possible D match to TRBD2 (5 bases). The CDR3 is 16 residues long. Trimming took off 5 bases at V and 4 bases at J, with 21 bases between the two ends. CDR1 is SGHTA and CDR2 is FQGNSA in the germline V gene. CDR3 DNA sequence: TGTGCCAGCAGCCTTAGCGCCAGGCTCCGCAGTTACGAGCAGTACTTC. Translated, it gives CASSLSARLRSYEQYF.

The genes are TRBV9 and TRBJ1-2; D is undetermined. V was clipped by 3 bases and J by 4 bases, with 10 bases between them. The CDR3 contains 13 residues. Germline-derived CDR1 and CDR2 are SGDLS and YYNGEE. For the CDR3, the DNA is TGTGCCAGCAGCGGTACAGCGACCTATGGCTACACCTTC. Amino acid sequence: CASSGTATYGYTF.

The sample holds a few counts of this clonotype. V and J are TRBV2 and TRBJ1-6; D remains ambiguous. Trimming removed 4 bases from V and 4 bases from J, with 8 bases in between. Looked up from germline, CDR1 is SNHLY and CDR2 is FYNNEI. The CDR3 runs to 14 residues. The CDR3 protein is CASSAEQYNSPLHF. As DNA, the CDR3 is TGTGCCAGCAGTGCGGAACAGTATAATTCACCCCTCCACTTT.

The rearrangement joins TRBV11-3 to TRBJ2-1, with TRBD2 as a possible D gene (5 bases). Germline V gene lookup returns CDR1 SGHNT and CDR2 YENEEA. The CDR3 runs to 14 residues. V was clipped by 7 bases and J by 9 bases, with 19 bases between them. The CDR3 is CASTTLGEGGEQFF. Here the CDR3 DNA reads TGTGCCAGCACCACCCTCGGGGAAGGTGGTGAGCAGTTCTTC.

This rearrangement joins TRBV9 to TRBJ2-3, with 9 bases identical to TRBD2. In germline, CDR1 is SGDLS, CDR2 YYNGEE. This CDR3 contains 15 residues. The V segment lost 2 bases and the J segment 2 bases; nucleotides outside the gene matches: 3. This CDR3 reads CASSVPSGDTDTQYF. The CDR3 bases are TGTGCCAGCAGCGTCCCTAGCGGGGACACAGATACGCAGTATTTT.

This clonotype came up once. This chain uses TRBV29-1 with TRBJ2-1; 9 bases agree with TRBD2. J was trimmed by 3 bases and V by 6 bases; bases with no gene match: 12. The germline V gene encodes CDR1 SQVTM and CDR2 ANQGSEA. There are 16 residues in the CDR3. Here the CDR3 DNA reads TGCAGCGTCGCCCCGACTAGCGGCATTGTCTACAATGAGCAGTTCTTC. Amino acids: CSVAPTSGIVYNEQFF.

The chain links TRBV4-2 to TRBJ2-3, with 8 bases matching TRBD2. J lost 2 bases, V lost 0 bases, and 7 bases had no gene match. This CDR3 region has 17 residues. The V gene's germline CDR1 is LGHNA and CDR2 YNFKEQ. The CDR3 protein is CASSQEVAGGDTDTQYF. The DNA for the CDR3 is TGTGCCAGCAGCCAAGAGGTGGCGGGGGGAGACACAGATACGCAGTATTTT.

This clonotype was picked up a small number of times. This rearrangement joins TRBV15 to TRBJ2-7; 9 bases are a match to TRBD1. The CDR3 length is 15 residues. Germline V gene lookup returns CDR1 LNHNV and CDR2 YYDKDF (reference sequence). Losses at the gene ends were 3 bases for V and 2 bases for J; bases not matched to a gene: 5. CDR3 DNA: TGTGCCACCAGCAGTGACAGGGGGGGCCCCTACGAGCAGTACTTC. It translates to CATSSDRGGPYEQYF.

CDR3 sequence reads: CASSSTVRASTDTQYF. The CDR3 DNA sequence: TGTGCCAGCAGCTCAACCGTGAGGGCTAGCACAGATACGCAGTATTTT. This sequence joins TRBV7-3 and TRBJ2-3, with a possible D match to TRBD2 (5 bases). The CDR3 is 16 amino acids. CDR1 SGHTA and CDR2 FQGTGA come from the germline V gene. V lost 4 bases and J lost 0, with 14 bases in between.

Only a few counts were recorded for this clonotype. The chain combines TRBV5-1 with TRBJ2-7, with 9 bases aligning to TRBD1. V lost 1 base to trimming and J lost 2 bases; unmatched junction nucleotides: 10. Germline assignment: CDR1 SGHRS and CDR2 YFSETQ. The CDR3 extends over 17 amino acids. CDR3 in DNA: TGCGCCAGCAGCTTGTATGCCTCGGGACAGGGCCCCTACGAGCAGTACTTC. Translated: CASSLYASGQGPYEQYF.

The chain links TRBV11-2 to TRBJ2-1, with D perhaps matching TRBD1 (6 bases). The CDR3 runs to 15 residues. CDR1 SGHAT and CDR2 FQNNGV come from the germline V gene. Trimming took 0 bases from V and 8 from J, leaving 14 bases between them. The CDR3 sequence: CASSLESARGYEQFF. CDR3 in DNA: TGTGCCAGCAGCTTAGAGTCGGCAAGGGGGTATGAGCAGTTCTTC. The full variable domain, in which reference TRBV11-2 and TRBJ2-1 provide the parts outside the CDR3, is EAGVAQSPRYKIIEKRQSVAFWCNPISGHATLYWYQQILGQGPKLLIQFQNNGVVDDSQLPKDRFSAERLKGVDSTLKIQPAKLEDSAVYLCASSLESARGYEQFFGPGTRLTVL.

The table lists this clonotype with a few counts. This chain joins TRBV2 and TRBJ2-1; TRBD1 matches 7 bases. Germline trimming cut 3 bases from V and 10 bases from J; bases unmatched to any gene: 9. The CDR3 sequence is 14 residues long. Germline values: CDR1 SNHLY, CDR2 FYNNEI. In nucleotides, the CDR3 is TGTGCCAGCAGTGACTCCCCAGGGGGTAAGGAGCAGTTCTTC. It codes for CASSDSPGGKEQFF.

This clonotype came up a few times. The rearrangement joins TRBV4-3 to TRBJ2-1; 11 nucleotides line up with TRBD2. After removal of 0 bases from V and 5 bases from J, the junction contained 12 bases not matched to a gene. The CDR3 length is 19 residues. From germline, CDR1 is LGHNA and CDR2 YSLEER. The CDR3 sequence is CASSQERLAGLIGNNEQFF. CDR3 nucleotides: TGCGCCAGCAGCCAAGAACGACTAGCGGGATTGATTGGTAACAATGAGCAGTTCTTC.

J is TRBJ1-2 and V is TRBV9; 10 bases map to TRBD1. This CDR3 is 15 amino acids long. Per the germline V gene, CDR1 is SGDLS and CDR2 is YYNGEE. V shed 4 bases and J 4 bases; nucleotides not matched to a gene: 7. The CDR3 DNA sequence: TGTGCCAGCAGCCCCGGGACAGGGGTGGCCTATGGCTACACCTTC. Translation: CASSPGTGVAYGYTF.

J is TRBJ2-7 and V is TRBV13; D is undetermined. V was clipped by 2 bases and J by 5 bases, with 7 bases between them. CDR3 length: 12 amino acids. The germline V gene has CDR1 PRHDT and CDR2 FYEKMQ (reference sequence). CDR3 residues: CASSLKYHEQYF. CDR3 bases: TGTGCCAGCAGCTTAAAGTACCACGAGCAGTACTTC.

The sample holds a few counts of this clonotype. The chain joins TRBV6-2 or TRBV6-3 to TRBJ2-1, with TRBD2 identical over 11 bases. Unmatched junction bases numbered 20, after V lost 8 bases and J lost 8 bases. The CDR3 runs 18 residues. Germline V lookup: CDR1 MNHEY, CDR2 SVGEGT. The CDR3 DNA sequence: TGTGCCAGCGGGGCCCCGTATAGCGGGAGGGACCCCACGGATGAGCAGTTCTTC. Translating it yields CASGAPYSGRDPTDEQFF.

The V and J genes are TRBV3-1 and TRBJ2-1, with 7 bases identical to TRBD2. J lost 5 bases, V lost 5 bases, and 3 bases had no gene match. The CDR3 totals 13 residues. The germline V gene encodes CDR1 LGHDT and CDR2 YNNKEL (reference sequence). CDR3 in amino acids: CASSRSGNNEQFF. CDR3 nucleotide sequence: TGTGCCAGCAGCAGGAGCGGGAACAATGAGCAGTTCTTC.

The chain links TRBV7-6 to TRBJ1-5; D is ambiguous. V lost 5 bases and J lost 4, with 9 bases in between. This CDR3 has 13 residues. Germline CDR1 is SGHVS and CDR2 is FNYEAQ. The CDR3 DNA follows: TGTGCCAGCAGCGCCGGGAATAATCAGCCCCAGCATTTT. Protein product: CASSAGNNQPQHF.

V gene TRBV7-9 combines with J gene TRBJ2-1, with 9 bases matching TRBD2. Germline V gene lookup returns CDR1 SEHNR and CDR2 FQNEAQ (reference sequence). V shed 5 bases and J 7 bases; nucleotides not matched to a gene: 9. This CDR3 region has 15 residues. The CDR3 is CASSLTLAGKNEQFF. In DNA form, the CDR3 reads TGTGCCAGCAGCCTTACCCTAGCGGGAAAAAATGAGCAGTTCTTC.

This clonotype turned up a few times. V is TRBV5-1 and J is TRBJ2-3; tentative D call: TRBD2 (6 bases). CDR3 length: 14 amino acids. With 4 bases removed from V and 0 bases from J, the gap between germline ends came to 9 bases. Looked up from germline, CDR1 is SGHRS and CDR2 is YFSETQ. The DNA for the CDR3 is TGCGCCAGCAGCCGGAGCGGGAGCACAGATACGCAGTATTTT. It encodes CASSRSGSTDTQYF.

This clonotype has a handful of counts. The V call is TRBV20-1, the J call TRBJ2-5, with 7 positions matching TRBD1. Per germline, CDR1 DFQATT and CDR2 SNEGSKA (reference sequence). V was clipped by 3 bases and J by 0 bases; unmatched bases: 4. The CDR3 is made up of 14 amino acids. CDR3 sequence: CSARRGRNQETQYF. The CDR3 nucleotides read TGCAGTGCTAGGAGGGGGCGAAACCAAGAGACCCAGTACTTC.